A single sample gave rise to the 13 T cell receptor beta chains below, sequenced in a study of blood T cell repertoires in COVID-19. The assay was immunoSEQ multiplex PCR, and TCRdb's table has in-frame clones only and misses some. The data contain about 310,000 clones, around 86% of them singletons. The sequenced sample consisted of peripheral blood. All receptors come from a man aged 50-60 years with active or convalescent COVID-19.

As for this clone: The sample carries other DNA sequences with the same CDR3. The V gene is TRBV3-1 (or the pseudogene TRBV3-2), the J gene TRBJ1-3; D not resolved. V shed 0 bases and J shed 1 base, with 7 bases lying between them. The CDR3 covers 15 residues. Germline assignment: CDR1 LGHDT and CDR2 YNNKEL (reference sequence). This CDR3 is CASSQDTVSGNTIYF. DNA for the CDR3: TGTGCCAGCAGCCAAGATACGGTTTCTGGAAACACCATATATTTT.

The V and J genes are TRBV27 and TRBJ2-7; no clear D gene. The CDR3 extends over 10 amino acids. CDR1 and CDR2 from the germline V gene are MNHEY and SMNVEV (reference sequence). The ends were cut back, 4 bases at V and 13 bases at J, with 11 bases in the middle. CDR3 residues: CASSYLENYF. In DNA form, the CDR3 reads TGTGCCAGCAGTTATCTAGAAAATTACTTC.

This rearrangement joins TRBV11-3 to TRBJ2-1; TRBD2 matches 13 bases. The length of the CDR3 is 16 residues. The junction had 0 bases not matched to a gene; V was cut back by 1 base and J by 3 bases. Germline V gives CDR1 SGHNT, CDR2 YENEEA. Written as DNA, the CDR3 is TGTGCCAGCAGCTTAGGACTAGCGGGGGGCTACAATGAGCAGTTCTTC. Protein: CASSLGLAGGYNEQFF.

This clone has only one observation. The V gene is TRBV27, the J gene TRBJ1-5, with 7 nucleotides matching TRBD1. Germline CDR1 is MNHEY and CDR2 is SMNVEV (reference sequence). The ends lost 5 bases at V and 1 base at J; junction bases unmatched: 2. This CDR3 has 14 residues. The CDR3 DNA is TGTGCCAGCAGTGACAGGGACAGCAATCAGCCCCAGCATTTT. Translated, it gives CASSDRDSNQPQHF.

V is TRBV5-1 and J is TRBJ2-7; 10 bases are a match to TRBD2. CDR1 and CDR2 (germline): SGHRS, YFSETQ. Trimming removed 0 bases from V and 6 bases from J; junction bases left unmatched: 6. This CDR3 spans 15 amino acids. For the CDR3, the DNA is TGCGCCAGCAGCTTGGAGCTAGCGGGAGAGGGCGAGCAGTACTTC. It translates to CASSLELAGEGEQYF.

DNA of the CDR3: TGTGCCAGCAGTGCAGGGGGGAGGAGGGGTGAGCAGTTCTTC. Protein sequence: CASSAGGRRGEQFF. The chain recombines TRBV2 with TRBJ2-1; TRBD1 might be the D (7 bases). The V gene's germline CDR1 is SNHLY and CDR2 FYNNEI. Deletions cut 4 bases from V and 9 bases from J, with 16 bases between. The CDR3 runs to 14 residues.

V usage is TRBV5-1 and J usage is TRBJ2-6; 8 bases are shared with TRBD1. J lost 2 bases, V lost 0 bases, and 4 bases had no gene match. Germline lookup yields CDR1 SGHRS and CDR2 YFSETQ. This CDR3 is built from 17 residues. In DNA, the CDR3 is TGCGCCAGCAGCTTGGAAGCACAGGGGGCTGGGGCCAACGTCCTGACTTTC. This codes for CASSLEAQGAGANVLTF.

This sequence joins TRBV4-1 and TRBJ1-4; TRBD1 aligns across 10 bases. The CDR3 runs 14 residues. In germline, CDR1 is MGHRA, CDR2 YSYEKL. V gave up 8 bases and J gave up 3 bases; unmatched junction bases: 3. CDR3 amino acids: CASRQGAANEKLFF. In DNA, the CDR3 is TGCGCCAGCCGACAGGGGGCGGCTAATGAAAAACTGTTTTTT.

This chain links TRBV5-4 with TRBJ2-7; tentatively, D is TRBD2 (6 bases). The V gene lost 4 bases and the J gene lost 4 bases, with 18 bases spanning the gap. The CDR3 spans 15 residues. Germline CDR1 reads SGHNT; CDR2 reads YYREEE (reference sequence). The CDR3 protein is CASSPGRGRGYEQYF. The CDR3 bases are TGTGCCAGCAGCCCCGGGCGGGGAAGAGGGTACGAGCAGTACTTC.

The chain uses TRBV27 and TRBJ2-1; 8 bases match TRBD2. V trimming: 1 base; J trimming: 5 bases; junction bases outside the gene matches: 7. The germline gives CDR1 MNHEY, CDR2 SMNVEV (reference sequence). The CDR3 totals 16 residues. The CDR3, as DNA: TGTGCCAGCAGTTTATTCACGGGAGGGCATAACAATGAGCAGTTCTTC. Translation: CASSLFTGGHNNEQFF.

The chain has TRBV5-1 and TRBJ2-3; TRBD2 aligns across 8 bases. The germline V gene encodes CDR1 SGHRS and CDR2 YFSETQ. The CDR3 extends over 15 amino acids. V dropped 4 bases and J dropped 0; count of bases not matched to a gene: 4. The CDR3 loop is CASSRIAGSTDTQYF. CDR3 DNA sequence: TGCGCCAGCAGCCGGATAGCGGGGAGCACAGATACGCAGTATTTT.

The CDR3 DNA sequence: TGTGCCAGTTCCTTCGCAGGGGTGCATTCACCCCTCCACTTT. Translating gives CASSFAGVHSPLHF. V gene TRBV19 combines with J gene TRBJ1-6; a weak D match, TRBD1 (6 bases). V was trimmed by 8 bases and J by 8 bases, leaving 16 bases between them. CDR3 size: 14 residues. The germline CDR1 and CDR2 sequences are LNHDA and SQIVND (reference sequence). The full variable domain, its missing parts supplied by reference TRBV19 and TRBJ1-6, is DGGITQSPKYLFRKEGQNVTLSCEQNLNHDAMYWYRQDPGQGLRLIYYSQIVNDFQKGDIAEGYSVSREKKESFPLTVTSAQKNPTAFYLCASSFAGVHSPLHFGNGTRLTVT.

This clone came up a few times. The J gene is TRBJ1-2, the V gene TRBV6-5; 8 bases agree with TRBD1. Looked up from germline, CDR1 is MNHEY and CDR2 is SVGAGI. V lost 10 bases to trimming and J lost 3 bases; unmatched junction nucleotides: 7. The CDR3 has 13 residues. For the CDR3, the DNA is TGTGCCACCACAGGGGGTCTAGACTATGGCTACACCTTC. It is translated as CATTGGLDYGYTF.